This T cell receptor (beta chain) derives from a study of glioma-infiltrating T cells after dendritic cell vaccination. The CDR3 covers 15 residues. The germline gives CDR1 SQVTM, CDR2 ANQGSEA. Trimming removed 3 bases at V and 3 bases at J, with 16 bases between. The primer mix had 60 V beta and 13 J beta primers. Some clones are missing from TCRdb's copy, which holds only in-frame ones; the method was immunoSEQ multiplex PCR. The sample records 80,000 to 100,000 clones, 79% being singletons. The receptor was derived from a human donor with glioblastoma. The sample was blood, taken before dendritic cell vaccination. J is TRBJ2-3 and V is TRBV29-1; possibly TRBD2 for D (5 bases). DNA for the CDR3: TGCAGCGTTGAGTCTAGCTCCTCTGGGACAGATACGCAGTATTTT. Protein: CSVESSSSGTDTQYF.